The next 27 T cell receptor beta chains were all read from a single sample in a study of T cell changes during pregnancy in multiple sclerosis. Generated by immunoSEQ multiplex PCR, the TCRdb table keeps only in-frame clones and is missing some. This table has approximately 10,000 clones, roughly 82% appearing once. Sequenced here: CD8+ T cells from peripheral blood mononuclear cells, sampled after pregnancy. The receptors here all came from a female donor in good health, enrolled as a control in a pregnancy study.

The chain joins TRBV28 to TRBJ2-1; TRBD1 matches at 9 bases. Germline trimming cut 5 bases from V and 0 bases from J; bases unmatched to any gene: 29. Germline assignment: CDR1 MDHEN and CDR2 SYDVKM. The CDR3 has 24 amino acids. CDR3: CASSRHRGRLREFGWASSYNEQFF. As DNA, the CDR3 is TGTGCCAGCAGTCGCCACAGGGGGCGGTTACGGGAGTTTGGTTGGGCCAGCTCCTACAATGAGCAGTTCTTC.

The V call is TRBV27, the J call TRBJ2-4; 11 positions agree with TRBD2. V shed 7 bases, J shed 3 bases, and the junction held 8 bases outside the gene matches. Germline V gene data show CDR1 as MNHEY and CDR2 as SMNVEV (reference sequence). This CDR3 has 16 residues. CDR3 amino acids: CASIAGGPGSKNIQYF. The CDR3 region has the DNA TGTGCCAGCATAGCGGGGGGGCCTGGCAGCAAAAACATTCAGTACTTC.

The rearrangement uses TRBV27 and TRBJ1-2, with 8 bases matching TRBD1. CDR1 MNHEY and CDR2 SMNVEV come from the germline V gene (reference sequence). V was pared by 6 bases and J by 2 bases, with 8 bases of the junction left unmatched. CDR3 length equals 15 residues. The DNA for the CDR3 is TGTGCCAGCAGCGTGACAGGGGTATGGAACTATGGCTACACCTTC. Amino acid sequence: CASSVTGVWNYGYTF.

The chain has TRBV16 and TRBJ2-3, with 8 positions matching TRBD1. Trimming took 3 bases from V and 2 from J; bases not matched to a gene: 4. Germline CDR1 is KGHSY and CDR2 is FQNENV. The CDR3 consists of 15 residues. CDR3 region: CASSHRGPYTDTQYF. The CDR3 DNA reads TGTGCCAGCAGCCACAGGGGGCCCTACACAGATACGCAGTATTTT.

The chain couples TRBV27 to TRBJ2-7, with 12 bases aligning to TRBD2. The germline gives CDR1 MNHEY, CDR2 SMNVEV (reference sequence). Trimming removed 6 bases from V and 7 bases from J; junction bases left unmatched: 10. The length of the CDR3 is 15 residues. The chain's CDR3 is CASRRRLAGAREQYF. The DNA for the CDR3 is TGTGCCAGCAGACGCCGACTAGCGGGAGCTAGGGAGCAGTACTTC.

The genes are TRBV4-1 and TRBJ2-3; tentatively, D is TRBD2 (7 bases). Germline values: CDR1 MGHRA, CDR2 YSYEKL. CDR3 length equals 16 residues. V was shortened by 4 bases and J by 6 bases, with 20 bases between the two germline ends. The CDR3 DNA reads as TGCGCCAGCAGCCCCGGCTCCGGGGGGCCTTTGGATACGCAGTATTTT. This translates into CASSPGSGGPLDTQYF.

The chain links TRBV15 to TRBJ2-2, with TRBD2 identical over 7 bases. The CDR3 is 14 residues long. Germline V gene data show CDR1 as LNHNV and CDR2 as YYDKDF (reference sequence). Losses at the gene ends were 6 bases for V and 5 bases for J; bases not matched to a gene: 6. Written as DNA, the CDR3 is TGTGCCACCAGTCCCGGGACTAATACCGGGGAGCTGTTTTTT. Translation gives CATSPGTNTGELFF.

V is TRBV5-5 and J is TRBJ2-7, with 7 bases matching TRBD1. V lost 5 bases, J lost 7 bases, and 15 bases stayed unmatched. This CDR3 has 15 amino acids. In germline, CDR1 is SGHKS, CDR2 YYEKEE (reference sequence). The CDR3 nucleotides read TGTGCCAGCAGTTTAAGCTGGGGAACAGGGGAAGAGCAGTACTTC. It encodes CASSLSWGTGEEQYF.

This clone appeared once. The chain is built from TRBV6-5 and TRBJ2-7; D gene uncertain. Trimming removed 0 bases from V and 6 bases from J, with 9 bases in between. CDR1 and CDR2 (germline): MNHEY, SVGAGI. The CDR3 totals 13 residues. CDR3 DNA sequence: TGTGCCAGCAGTTACTCGAGTAGGAGCGAGCAGTACTTC. It encodes CASSYSSRSEQYF.

V gene TRBV9 combines with J gene TRBJ2-5; D is perhaps TRBD2 (5 bases). This CDR3 is built from 13 residues. The V end was cut by 4 bases, the J end by 4 bases, with 11 bases between. Germline CDR1 is SGDLS and CDR2 is YYNGEE. The CDR3 loop is CASSWEGRETQYF. In DNA, the CDR3 is TGTGCCAGCAGCTGGGAAGGGAGAGAGACCCAGTACTTC.

V gene TRBV7-9 combines with J gene TRBJ2-1, with a tentative D call TRBD2 (6 bases). CDR1 and CDR2 from the germline V gene are SEHNR and FQNEAQ (reference sequence). The CDR3 spans 14 residues. The ends were cut back, 3 bases at V and 2 bases at J, with 8 bases in the middle. As DNA, the CDR3 is TGTGCCAGCAGCTTGGGACTCGCCTACAATGAGCAGTTCTTC. Its protein is CASSLGLAYNEQFF.

V is TRBV27 and J is TRBJ2-2, with no clear D. The CDR3 runs to 14 residues. CDR1 is MNHEY and CDR2 is SMNVEV in the germline V gene (reference sequence). V shed 6 bases and J shed 4 bases, with 12 bases lying between them. The CDR3 sequence: CASSQRGSTGELFF. The CDR3, as DNA: TGTGCCAGCAGCCAACGAGGTAGCACCGGGGAGCTGTTTTTT.

The chain combines TRBV25-1 with TRBJ2-7; the match to TRBD2 covers 9 bases. The V segment lost 4 bases and the J segment 3 bases; nucleotides outside the gene matches: 10. CDR1 is MGHDK, CDR2 SYGVNS, per germline. This CDR3 has 16 amino acids. CDR3 sequence (DNA): TGTGCCAGCAGTGGGGGGAGCGGGAGGAAATACTACGAGCAGTACTTC. This translates into CASSGGSGRKYYEQYF.

The rearrangement links TRBV4-2 to TRBJ2-1, with 9 bases lining up with TRBD2. Germline-derived CDR1 and CDR2 are LGHNA and YNFKEQ. The CDR3 is 16 amino acids. Losses at the gene ends were 4 bases for V and 3 bases for J; bases not matched to a gene: 7. CDR3 coding DNA: TGTGCCAGCAGCCCAGTAGTAGCGGGGGACTACAATGAGCAGTTCTTC. Its protein product is CASSPVVAGDYNEQFF.

The chain uses TRBV6-4 and TRBJ2-5; perhaps TRBD1 as D (6 bases). Trimming removed 6 bases from V and 1 base from J, with 27 bases in between. The CDR3 loop spans 19 amino acids. Per the germline V gene, CDR1 is MRHNA and CDR2 is SNTAGT. This CDR3 reads CASRGHSPGPGLSQETQYF. In DNA form, the CDR3 reads TGTGCCAGCAGGGGACATTCCCCGGGGCCAGGGCTAAGCCAAGAGACCCAGTACTTC.

The chain couples TRBV5-6 to TRBJ2-5; 9 nucleotides align to TRBD2. CDR3 size: 14 residues. Losses at the gene ends were 0 bases for V and 13 bases for J; bases not matched to a gene: 10. Germline CDR1 SGHDT, CDR2 YYEEEE. The CDR3 DNA follows: TGTGCCAGCAGCTTGGGGCTCGAAGGGACTAGCCGGTACTTC. Translation: CASSLGLEGTSRYF. Full variable domain (remainder filled in from reference TRBV5-6 and TRBJ2-5): DAGVTQSPTHLIKTRGQQVTLRCSPKSGHDTVSWYQQALGQGPQFIFQYYEEEERQRGNFPDRFSGHQFPNYSSELNVNALLLGDSALYLCASSLGLEGTSRYFGPGTRLLVL.

The chain couples TRBV28 to TRBJ2-5; maybe TRBD2 (5 bases). The CDR3 extends over 16 amino acids. Germline V gives CDR1 MDHEN, CDR2 SYDVKM. V was pared by 6 bases and J by 2 bases, with 19 bases between. The CDR3 DNA follows: TGTGCCAGCAGCTTCTTCCAGCGGCCGCTTCAAGAGACCCAGTACTTC. Amino acid sequence: CASSFFQRPLQETQYF.

The chain couples TRBV11-2 to TRBJ2-7, with 8 bases lining up with TRBD2. The germline V gene has CDR1 SGHAT and CDR2 FQNNGV. The CDR3 loop spans 16 amino acids. V lost 3 bases, J lost 0 bases, and 7 bases stayed unmatched. CDR3: CASSFIFGGASYEQYF. The CDR3 DNA reads as TGTGCCAGCAGCTTTATCTTCGGGGGGGCCTCCTACGAGCAGTACTTC.

This clone occurred once. The rearrangement uses TRBV28 and TRBJ2-1, with 7 positions matching TRBD2. The CDR3 is made up of 16 amino acids. Germline-derived CDR1 and CDR2 are MDHEN and SYDVKM. The junction had 12 bases not matched to a gene; V was cut back by 6 bases and J by 4 bases. The CDR3 here is CASRKSWAGAYNEQFF. The CDR3 DNA sequence: TGTGCCAGCAGGAAATCGTGGGCGGGAGCTTACAATGAGCAGTTCTTC.

The chain has TRBV4-2 and TRBJ2-3; D possibly corresponds to TRBD2 (5 bases). Germline CDR1 LGHNA, CDR2 YNFKEQ. The CDR3 is 15 residues long. V was pared by 1 base and J by 3 bases, with 11 bases between. CDR3 in amino acids: CASSQGFQRTDTQYF. The CDR3 coding sequence is TGTGCCAGCAGCCAAGGATTTCAGCGGACAGATACGCAGTATTTT.

This chain uses TRBV6-5 with TRBJ2-7; D might be TRBD2 (5 bases). CDR3 size: 15 residues. Germline CDR1 MNHEY, CDR2 SVGAGI. V dropped 2 bases and J dropped 0 bases, with 11 bases sitting between them. The DNA for the CDR3 is TGTGCCAGCAGTTACGGGAGAAGTAGCTCCTACGAGCAGTACTTC. Translated, it gives CASSYGRSSSYEQYF.

This chain uses TRBV27 with TRBJ2-2, with D tentatively TRBD1 (6 bases). This CDR3 is 14 amino acids long. CDR1 and CDR2 (germline): MNHEY, SMNVEV (reference sequence). The V gene lost 6 bases and the J gene lost 1 base, with 9 bases spanning the gap. CDR3 loop: CASRWGQNTGELFF. Here the CDR3 DNA reads TGTGCCAGCAGGTGGGGACAGAACACCGGGGAGCTGTTTTTT.

This chain uses TRBV5-6 with TRBJ1-3; no reliable D call. Trimming took off 1 base at V and 2 bases at J, with 10 bases between the two ends. CDR3 length: 15 residues. Germline assignment: CDR1 SGHDT and CDR2 YYEEEE. Written as DNA, the CDR3 is TGTGCCAGCAGCTTGAGGATACGGGCTGGAAACACCATATATTTT. This codes for CASSLRIRAGNTIYF. The variable domain in full, completed from reference TRBV5-6 and TRBJ1-3, reads DAGVTQSPTHLIKTRGQQVTLRCSPKSGHDTVSWYQQALGQGPQFIFQYYEEEERQRGNFPDRFSGHQFPNYSSELNVNALLLGDSALYLCASSLRIRAGNTIYFGEGSWLTVV.

The chain combines TRBV6-6 with TRBJ1-2; no clear D gene. V lost 0 bases and J lost 4, with 15 bases in between. CDR1 MNHNY and CDR2 SVGAGI come from the germline V gene (reference sequence). The CDR3 consists of 16 residues. This chain's CDR3 is CASSYSSSGQVYGYTF. CDR3 nucleotide sequence: TGTGCCAGCAGTTACTCGAGTAGCGGGCAGGTCTATGGCTACACCTTC.

The table lists this clone with a count of one. V usage is TRBV9 and J usage is TRBJ1-4, with D maybe TRBD1 (5 bases). Trimming left V 2 bases short and J 8 bases short, with 13 bases between. The CDR3 length is 14 residues. Germline CDR1 and CDR2: SGDLS and YYNGEE. CDR3 coding DNA: TGTGCCAGCAGCGTGGGGGGACTTGGGGAAAAACTGTTTTTT. Translation gives CASSVGGLGEKLFF.

The rearrangement uses TRBV2 and TRBJ1-2; maybe TRBD1 (5 bases). Germline V gene data show CDR1 as SNHLY and CDR2 as FYNNEI. The CDR3 covers 13 residues. The V gene lost 9 bases and the J gene lost 4 bases, with 15 bases spanning the gap. This CDR3 reads CASIGGGSYGYTF. In DNA, the CDR3 is TGTGCCAGTATAGGTGGGGGGAGCTATGGCTACACCTTC.

V gene TRBV11-2 combines with J gene TRBJ2-7; D might be TRBD1 (6 bases). V was pared by 3 bases and J by 0 bases, with 12 bases between. From germline, CDR1 is SGHAT and CDR2 FQNNGV. The CDR3 has 15 residues. The CDR3, as DNA: TGTGCCAGCAGCTTGGGGGCGGACAGCTCCTACGAGCAGTACTTC. This sequence encodes CASSLGADSSYEQYF.